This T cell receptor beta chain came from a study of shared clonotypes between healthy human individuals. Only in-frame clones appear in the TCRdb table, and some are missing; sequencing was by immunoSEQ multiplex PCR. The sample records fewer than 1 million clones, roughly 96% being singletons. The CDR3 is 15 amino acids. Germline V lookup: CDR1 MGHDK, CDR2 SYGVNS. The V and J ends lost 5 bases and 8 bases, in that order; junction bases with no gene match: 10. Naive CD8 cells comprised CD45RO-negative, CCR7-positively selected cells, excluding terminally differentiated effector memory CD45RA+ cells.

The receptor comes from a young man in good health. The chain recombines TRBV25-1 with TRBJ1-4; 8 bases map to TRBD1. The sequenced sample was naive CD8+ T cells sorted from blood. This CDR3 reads CASSFTGTGNEKLFF. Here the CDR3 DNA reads TGTGCCAGCAGTTTTACCGGGACAGGTAACGAAAAACTGTTTTTT. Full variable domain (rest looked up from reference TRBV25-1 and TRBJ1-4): EADIYQTPRYLVIGTGKKITLECSQTMGHDKMYWYQQDPGMELHLIHYSYGVNSTEKGDLSSESTVSRIRTEHFPLTLESARPSHTSQYLCASSFTGTGNEKLFFGSGTQLSVL.